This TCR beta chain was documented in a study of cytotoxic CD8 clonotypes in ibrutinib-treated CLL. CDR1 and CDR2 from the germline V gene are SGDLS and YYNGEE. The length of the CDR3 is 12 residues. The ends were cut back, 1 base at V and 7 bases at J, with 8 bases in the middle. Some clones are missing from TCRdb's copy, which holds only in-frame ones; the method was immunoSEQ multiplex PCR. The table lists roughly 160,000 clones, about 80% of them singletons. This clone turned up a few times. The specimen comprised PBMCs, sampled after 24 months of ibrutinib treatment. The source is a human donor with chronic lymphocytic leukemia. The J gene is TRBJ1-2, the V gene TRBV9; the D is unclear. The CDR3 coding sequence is TGTGCCAGCAGCGTACCCCTACCTGGCTACACCTTC. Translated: CASSVPLPGYTF.